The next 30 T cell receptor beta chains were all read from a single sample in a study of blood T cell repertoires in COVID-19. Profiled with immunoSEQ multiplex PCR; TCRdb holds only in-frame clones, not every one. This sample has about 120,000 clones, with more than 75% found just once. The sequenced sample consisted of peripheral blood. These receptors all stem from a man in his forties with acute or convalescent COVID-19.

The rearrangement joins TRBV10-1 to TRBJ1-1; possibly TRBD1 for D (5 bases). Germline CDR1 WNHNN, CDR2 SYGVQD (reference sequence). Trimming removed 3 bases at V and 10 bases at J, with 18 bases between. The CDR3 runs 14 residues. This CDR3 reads CASSDFEKGRGAFF. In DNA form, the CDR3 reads TGCGCCAGCAGTGATTTTGAGAAGGGGCGCGGAGCTTTCTTT.

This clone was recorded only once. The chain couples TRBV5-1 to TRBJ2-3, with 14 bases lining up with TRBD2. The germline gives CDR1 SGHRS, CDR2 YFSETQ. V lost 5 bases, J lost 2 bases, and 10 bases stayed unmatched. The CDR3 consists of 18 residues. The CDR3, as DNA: TGCGCCAGCAGGATAAATTGGGGACTAGCGGGGGCCACAGATACGCAGTATTTT. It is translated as CASRINWGLAGATDTQYF.

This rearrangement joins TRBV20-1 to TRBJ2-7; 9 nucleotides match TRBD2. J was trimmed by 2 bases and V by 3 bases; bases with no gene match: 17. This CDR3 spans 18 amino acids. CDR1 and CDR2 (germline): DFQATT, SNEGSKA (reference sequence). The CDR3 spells CSASPAGLVAGDPYEQYF. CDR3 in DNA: TGCAGTGCTAGTCCGGCGGGCTTAGTAGCGGGAGACCCCTACGAGCAGTACTTC.

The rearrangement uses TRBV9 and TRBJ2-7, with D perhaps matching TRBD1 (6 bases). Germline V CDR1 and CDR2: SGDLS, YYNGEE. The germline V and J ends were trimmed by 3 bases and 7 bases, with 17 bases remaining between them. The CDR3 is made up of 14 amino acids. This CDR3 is CASSASSGAGEQYF. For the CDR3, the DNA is TGTGCCAGCAGCGCAAGTTCAGGGGCTGGGGAGCAGTACTTC. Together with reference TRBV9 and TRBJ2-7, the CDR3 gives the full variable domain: DSGVTQTPKHLITATGQRVTLRCSPRSGDLSVYWYQQSLDQGLQFLIQYYNGEERAKGNILERFSAQQFPDLHSELNLSSLELGDSALYFCASSASSGAGEQYFGPGTRLTVT.

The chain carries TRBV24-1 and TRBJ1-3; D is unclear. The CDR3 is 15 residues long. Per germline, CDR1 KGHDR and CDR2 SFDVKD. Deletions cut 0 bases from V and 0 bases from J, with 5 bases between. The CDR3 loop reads CATSDLGDSGNTIYF. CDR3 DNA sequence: TGTGCCACCAGTGATTTGGGAGACTCTGGAAACACCATATATTTT.

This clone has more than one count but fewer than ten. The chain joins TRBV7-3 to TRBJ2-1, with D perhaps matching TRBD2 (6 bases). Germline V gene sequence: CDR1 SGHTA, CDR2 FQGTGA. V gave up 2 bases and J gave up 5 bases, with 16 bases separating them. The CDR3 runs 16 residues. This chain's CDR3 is CASSLRPSGVDNEQFF. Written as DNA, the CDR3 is TGTGCCAGCAGCTTACGCCCGTCGGGGGTCGACAATGAGCAGTTCTTC.

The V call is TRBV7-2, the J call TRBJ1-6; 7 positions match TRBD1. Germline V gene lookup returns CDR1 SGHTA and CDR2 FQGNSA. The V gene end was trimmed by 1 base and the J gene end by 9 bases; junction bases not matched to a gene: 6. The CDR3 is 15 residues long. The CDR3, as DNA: TGTGCCAGCAGCTTAGTGGAGGGGGCAGCTTCACCCCTCCACTTT. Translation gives CASSLVEGAASPLHF.

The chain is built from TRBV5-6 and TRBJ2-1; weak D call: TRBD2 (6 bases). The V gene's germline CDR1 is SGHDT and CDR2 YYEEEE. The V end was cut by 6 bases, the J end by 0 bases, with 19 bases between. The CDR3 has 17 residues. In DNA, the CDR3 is TGTGCCAGCAAATCCGTAAAGGCGGGAAGCTCCTACAATGAGCAGTTCTTC. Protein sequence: CASKSVKAGSSYNEQFF.

For the CDR3, the DNA is TGTGCCAGCAGCCCAGGACTAGCGGGGGTCTACGAGCAGTACTTC. It yields the protein CASSPGLAGVYEQYF. This chain joins TRBV3-1 (or the pseudogene TRBV3-2) and TRBJ2-7, with 13 bases fitting TRBD2. After removal of 4 bases from V and 3 bases from J, the junction contained 3 bases not matched to a gene. The CDR3 is made up of 15 amino acids. Per germline, CDR1 LGHDT and CDR2 YNNKEL (reference sequence).

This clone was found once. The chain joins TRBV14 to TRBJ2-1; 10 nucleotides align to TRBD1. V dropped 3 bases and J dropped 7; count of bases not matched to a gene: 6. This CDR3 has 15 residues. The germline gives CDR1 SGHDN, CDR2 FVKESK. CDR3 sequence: CASSQRQGAMNEQFF. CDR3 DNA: TGTGCCAGCAGCCAGCGACAGGGGGCTATGAATGAGCAGTTCTTC.

The CDR3 loop reads CSVVLTGELFF. The CDR3 coding sequence is TGCAGCGTTGTATTAACCGGGGAGCTGTTTTTT. The genes are TRBV29-1 and TRBJ2-2; D gene unclear. With 4 bases removed from V and 5 bases from J, the gap between germline ends came to 5 bases. The CDR3 totals 11 residues. Germline V CDR1 and CDR2: SQVTM, ANQGSEA.

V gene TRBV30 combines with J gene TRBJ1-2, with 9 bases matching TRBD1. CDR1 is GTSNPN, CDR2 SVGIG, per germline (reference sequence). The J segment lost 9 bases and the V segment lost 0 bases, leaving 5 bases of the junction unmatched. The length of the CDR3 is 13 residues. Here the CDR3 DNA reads TGTGCCTGGAGTGTACGACAGGGGGGTCGCTACACCTTC. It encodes CAWSVRQGGRYTF. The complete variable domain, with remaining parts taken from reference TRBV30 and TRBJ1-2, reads SQTIHQWPATLVQPVGSPLSLECTVEGTSNPNLYWYRQAAGRGLQLLFYSVGIGQISSEVPQNLSASRPQDRQFILSSKKLLLSDSGFYLCAWSVRQGGRYTFGSGTRLTVV.

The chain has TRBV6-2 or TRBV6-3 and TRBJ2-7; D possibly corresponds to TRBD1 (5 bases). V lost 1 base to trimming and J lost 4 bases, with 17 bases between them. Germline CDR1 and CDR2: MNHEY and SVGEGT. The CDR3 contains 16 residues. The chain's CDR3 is CASSYLVRQLSYEQYF. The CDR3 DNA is TGTGCCAGCAGTTACTTAGTACGACAGTTGTCGTACGAGCAGTACTTC.

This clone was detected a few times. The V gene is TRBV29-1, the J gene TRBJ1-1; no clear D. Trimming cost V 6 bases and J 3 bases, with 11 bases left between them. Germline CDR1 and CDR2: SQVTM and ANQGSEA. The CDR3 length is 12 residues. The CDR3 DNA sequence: TGCAGCGTCGCTGACTCGGACACTGAAGCTTTCTTT. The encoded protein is CSVADSDTEAFF.

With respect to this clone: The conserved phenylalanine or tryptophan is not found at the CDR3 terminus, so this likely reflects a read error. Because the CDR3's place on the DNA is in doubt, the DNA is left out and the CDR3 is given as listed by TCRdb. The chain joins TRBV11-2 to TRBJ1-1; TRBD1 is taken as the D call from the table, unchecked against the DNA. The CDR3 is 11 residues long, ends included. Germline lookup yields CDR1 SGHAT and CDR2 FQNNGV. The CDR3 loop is CASSLGRQGVL.

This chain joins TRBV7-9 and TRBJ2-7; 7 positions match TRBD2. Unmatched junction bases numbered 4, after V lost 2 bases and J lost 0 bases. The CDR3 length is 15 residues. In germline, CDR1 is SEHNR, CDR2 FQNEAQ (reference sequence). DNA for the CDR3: TGTGCCAGCAGCTTATATGGCGGGGGCTCCTACGAGCAGTACTTC. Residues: CASSLYGGGSYEQYF.

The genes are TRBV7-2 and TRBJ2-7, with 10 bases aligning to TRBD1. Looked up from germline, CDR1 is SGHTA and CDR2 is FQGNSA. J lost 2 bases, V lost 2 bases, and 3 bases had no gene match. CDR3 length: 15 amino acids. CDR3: CASSLWTGGTYEQYF. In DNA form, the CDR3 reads TGTGCCAGCAGCTTATGGACAGGGGGGACCTACGAGCAGTACTTC.

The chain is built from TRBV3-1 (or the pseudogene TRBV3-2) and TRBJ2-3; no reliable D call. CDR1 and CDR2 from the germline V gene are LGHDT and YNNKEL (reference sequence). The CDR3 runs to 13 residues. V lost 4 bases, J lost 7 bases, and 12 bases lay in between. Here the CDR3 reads CASSPSLENTQYF. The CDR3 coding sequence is TGTGCCAGCAGCCCCTCTCTAGAAAATACGCAGTATTTT.

DNA for the CDR3: TGTGCCAGCTGGACAGCCTCGAGGGGCTACACCTTC. Protein sequence: CASWTASRGYTF. This chain links TRBV2 with TRBJ1-2; the D gene is possibly TRBD1 (6 bases). Between the trimmed V and J ends, which lost 8 bases and 8 bases, there was a span of 15 bases. CDR1 SNHLY and CDR2 FYNNEI come from the germline V gene. The CDR3 sequence is 12 residues long.

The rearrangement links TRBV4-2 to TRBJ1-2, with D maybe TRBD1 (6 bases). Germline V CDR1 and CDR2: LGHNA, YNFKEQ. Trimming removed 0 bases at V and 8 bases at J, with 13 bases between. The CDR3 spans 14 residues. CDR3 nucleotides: TGTGCCAGCAGCCAAGATCCAGGGGTAGGGGGCTACACCTTC. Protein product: CASSQDPGVGGYTF.

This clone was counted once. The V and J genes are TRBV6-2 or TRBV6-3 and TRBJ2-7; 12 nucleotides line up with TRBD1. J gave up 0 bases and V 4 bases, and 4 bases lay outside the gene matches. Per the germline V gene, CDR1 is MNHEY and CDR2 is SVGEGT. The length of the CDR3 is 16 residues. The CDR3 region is CASSSGTGGSSYEQYF. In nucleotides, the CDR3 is TGTGCCAGCAGTTCCGGGACAGGGGGCAGCTCCTACGAGCAGTACTTC.

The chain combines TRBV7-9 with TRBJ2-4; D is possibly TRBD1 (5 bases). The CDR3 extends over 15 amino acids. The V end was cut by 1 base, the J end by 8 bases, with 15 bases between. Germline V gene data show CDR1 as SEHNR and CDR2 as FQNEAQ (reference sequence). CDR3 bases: TGTGCCAGCAGCTTAGGAACCCAGGGTCTCGACATTCAGTACTTC. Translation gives CASSLGTQGLDIQYF. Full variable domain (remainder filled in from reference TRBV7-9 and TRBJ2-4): DTGVSQNPRHKITKRGQNVTFRCDPISEHNRLYWYRQTLGQGPEFLTYFQNEAQLEKSRLLSDRFSAERPKGSFSTLEIQRTEQGDSAMYLCASSLGTQGLDIQYFGAGTRLSVL.

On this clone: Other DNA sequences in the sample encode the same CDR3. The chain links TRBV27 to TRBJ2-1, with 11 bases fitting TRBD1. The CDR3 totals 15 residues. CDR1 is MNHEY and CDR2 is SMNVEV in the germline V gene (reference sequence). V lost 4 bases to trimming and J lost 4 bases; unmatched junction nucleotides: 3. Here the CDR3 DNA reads TGTGCCAGCAGTTCGGGGACAGGGGGATACAATGAGCAGTTCTTC. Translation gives CASSSGTGGYNEQFF.

The CDR3 DNA follows: TGTGCCAGCAGCGTAGACAGGTCACCCTACAATGAGCAGTTCTTC. Translation gives CASSVDRSPYNEQFF. The V call is TRBV9, the J call TRBJ2-1; D is perhaps TRBD1 (5 bases). Trimming left V 0 bases short and J 2 bases short, with 9 bases between. Germline assignment: CDR1 SGDLS and CDR2 YYNGEE. The CDR3 is made up of 15 amino acids.

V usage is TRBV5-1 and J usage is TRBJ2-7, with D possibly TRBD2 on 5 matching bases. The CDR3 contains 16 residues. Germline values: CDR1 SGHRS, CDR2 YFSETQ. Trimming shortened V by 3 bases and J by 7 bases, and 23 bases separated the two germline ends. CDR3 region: CASSSVSRGLSGEQYF. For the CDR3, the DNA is TGCGCCAGCAGCTCAGTCTCCCGTGGTTTATCGGGGGAGCAGTACTTC.

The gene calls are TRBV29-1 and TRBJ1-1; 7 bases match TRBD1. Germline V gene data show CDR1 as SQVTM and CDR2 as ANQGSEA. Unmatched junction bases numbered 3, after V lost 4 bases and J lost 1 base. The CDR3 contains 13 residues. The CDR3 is CSVARTGNTEAFF. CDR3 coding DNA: TGCAGCGTTGCACGGACAGGGAACACTGAAGCTTTCTTT.

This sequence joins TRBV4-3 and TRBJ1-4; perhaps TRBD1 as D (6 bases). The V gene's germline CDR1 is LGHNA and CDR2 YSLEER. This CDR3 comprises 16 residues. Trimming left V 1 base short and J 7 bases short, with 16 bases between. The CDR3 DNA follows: TGCGCCAGCAGCCAAGGAGTGGGGGCGGGCTCTGAAAAACTGTTTTTT. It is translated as CASSQGVGAGSEKLFF.

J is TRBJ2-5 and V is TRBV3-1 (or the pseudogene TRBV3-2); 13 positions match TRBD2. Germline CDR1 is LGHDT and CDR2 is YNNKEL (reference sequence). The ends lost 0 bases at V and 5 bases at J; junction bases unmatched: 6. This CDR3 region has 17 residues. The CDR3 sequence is CASSQETSGGFRETQYF. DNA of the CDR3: TGTGCCAGCAGCCAAGAGACTAGCGGGGGGTTTAGGGAGACCCAGTACTTC.

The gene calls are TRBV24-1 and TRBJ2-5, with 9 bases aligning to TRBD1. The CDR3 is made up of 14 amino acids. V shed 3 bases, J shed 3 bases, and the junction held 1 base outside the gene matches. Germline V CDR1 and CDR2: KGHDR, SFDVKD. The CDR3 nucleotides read TGTGCCACCAGTGATCGGACAGGGGAAGAGACCCAGTACTTC. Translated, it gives CATSDRTGEETQYF.

CDR3 in amino acids: CASSMMGQGAPRDYGYTF. Here the CDR3 DNA reads TGTGCCAGCAGCATGATGGGACAGGGGGCGCCGAGGGACTATGGCTACACCTTC. This chain connects TRBV7-9 to TRBJ1-2, with 12 positions matching TRBD1. The germline V gene has CDR1 SEHNR and CDR2 FQNEAQ (reference sequence). The CDR3 totals 18 residues. J was trimmed by 3 bases and V by 5 bases; bases with no gene match: 13.